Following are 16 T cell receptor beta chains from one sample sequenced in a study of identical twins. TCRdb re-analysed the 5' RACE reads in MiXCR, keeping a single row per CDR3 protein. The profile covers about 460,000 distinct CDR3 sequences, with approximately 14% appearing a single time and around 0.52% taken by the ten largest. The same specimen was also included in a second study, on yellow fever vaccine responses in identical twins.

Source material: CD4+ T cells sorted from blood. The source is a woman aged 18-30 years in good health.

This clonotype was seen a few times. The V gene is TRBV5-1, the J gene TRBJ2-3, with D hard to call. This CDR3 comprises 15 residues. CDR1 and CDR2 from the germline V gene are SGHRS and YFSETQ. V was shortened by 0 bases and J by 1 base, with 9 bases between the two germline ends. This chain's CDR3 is CASSLERRGTDTQYF. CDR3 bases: TGCGCCAGCAGCTTGGAGAGGAGAGGCACAGATACGCAGTATTTT. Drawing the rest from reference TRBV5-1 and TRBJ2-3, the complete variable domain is KAGVTQTPRYLIKTRGQQVTLSCSPISGHRSVSWYQQTPGQGLQFLFEYFSETQRNKGNFPGRFSGRQFSNSRSEMNVSTLELGDSALYLCASSLERRGTDTQYFGPGTRLTVL.

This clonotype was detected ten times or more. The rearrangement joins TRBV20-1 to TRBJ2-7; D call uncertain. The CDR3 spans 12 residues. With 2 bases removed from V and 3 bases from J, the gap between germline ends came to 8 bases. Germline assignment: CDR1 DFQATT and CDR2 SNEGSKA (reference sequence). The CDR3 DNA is TGCAGTGCTAGAAGCATCCACTACGAGCAGTACTTC. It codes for CSARSIHYEQYF.

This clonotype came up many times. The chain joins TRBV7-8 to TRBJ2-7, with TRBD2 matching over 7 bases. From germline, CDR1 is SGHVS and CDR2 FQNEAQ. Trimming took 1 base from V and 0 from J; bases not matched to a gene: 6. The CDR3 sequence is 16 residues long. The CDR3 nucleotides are TGTGCCAGCAGCTTAGGGCTAGCGGCCCCCTCCTACGAGCAGTACTTC. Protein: CASSLGLAAPSYEQYF.

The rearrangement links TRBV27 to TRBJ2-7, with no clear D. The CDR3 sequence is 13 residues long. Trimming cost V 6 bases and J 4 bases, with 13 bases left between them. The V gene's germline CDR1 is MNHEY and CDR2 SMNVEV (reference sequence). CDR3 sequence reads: CASSNPGWYEQYF. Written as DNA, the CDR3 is TGTGCCAGCAGCAACCCCGGGTGGTACGAGCAGTACTTC.

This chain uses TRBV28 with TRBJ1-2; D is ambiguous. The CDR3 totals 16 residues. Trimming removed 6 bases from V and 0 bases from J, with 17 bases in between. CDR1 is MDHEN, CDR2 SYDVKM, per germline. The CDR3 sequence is CASRSPQKPTNYGYTF. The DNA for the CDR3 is TGTGCCAGCAGAAGTCCTCAGAAGCCGACTAACTATGGCTACACCTTC.

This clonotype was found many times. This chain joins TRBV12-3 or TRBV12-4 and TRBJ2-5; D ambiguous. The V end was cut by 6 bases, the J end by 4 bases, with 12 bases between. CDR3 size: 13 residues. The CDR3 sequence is CASRVGPRETQYF. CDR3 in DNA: TGTGCCAGCAGGGTCGGACCCAGAGAGACCCAGTACTTC.

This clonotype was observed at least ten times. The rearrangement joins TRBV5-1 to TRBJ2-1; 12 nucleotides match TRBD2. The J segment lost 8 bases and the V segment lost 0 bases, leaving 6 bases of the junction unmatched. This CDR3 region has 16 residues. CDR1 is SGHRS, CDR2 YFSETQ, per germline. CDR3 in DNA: TGCGCCAGCAGCTTGGGACTAGCGGGAGTTTTGGATGAGCAGTTCTTC. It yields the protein CASSLGLAGVLDEQFF.

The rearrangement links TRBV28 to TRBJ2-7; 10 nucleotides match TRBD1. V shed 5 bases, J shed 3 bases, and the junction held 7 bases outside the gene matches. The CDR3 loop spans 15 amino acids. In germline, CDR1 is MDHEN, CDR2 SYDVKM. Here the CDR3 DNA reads TGTGCCAGCAGTCCCTGGACAGGGGGACTCTACGAGCAGTACTTC. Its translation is CASSPWTGGLYEQYF.

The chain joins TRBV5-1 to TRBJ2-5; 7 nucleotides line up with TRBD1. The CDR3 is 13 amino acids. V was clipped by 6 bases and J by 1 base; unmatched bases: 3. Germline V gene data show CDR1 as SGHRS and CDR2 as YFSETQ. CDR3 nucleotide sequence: TGCGCCAGCACGACAGGGCGCCAAGAGACCCAGTACTTC. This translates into CASTTGRQETQYF.

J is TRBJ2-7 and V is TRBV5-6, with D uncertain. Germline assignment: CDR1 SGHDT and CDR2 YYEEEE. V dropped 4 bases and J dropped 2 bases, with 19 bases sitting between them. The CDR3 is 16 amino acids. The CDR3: CASSPGVPVVAYEQYF. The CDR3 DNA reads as TGTGCCAGCAGCCCGGGTGTCCCGGTGGTGGCCTACGAGCAGTACTTC.

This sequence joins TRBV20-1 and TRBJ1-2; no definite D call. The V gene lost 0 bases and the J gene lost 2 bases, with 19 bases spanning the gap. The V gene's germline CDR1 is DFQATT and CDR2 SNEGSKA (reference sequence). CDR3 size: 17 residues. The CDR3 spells CSARDNRLKLANYGYTF. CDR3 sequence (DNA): TGCAGTGCTAGAGATAACCGCTTAAAGCTCGCGAACTATGGCTACACCTTC.

The CDR3 here is CSARTDSGNTIYF. CDR3 DNA sequence: TGCAGTGCTAGAACAGACTCTGGAAACACCATATATTTT. The V gene is TRBV20-1, the J gene TRBJ1-3; D unclear. CDR1 and CDR2 from the germline V gene are DFQATT and SNEGSKA (reference sequence). V was cut by 2 bases and J by 0 bases, with 5 bases left in between. This CDR3 comprises 13 residues.

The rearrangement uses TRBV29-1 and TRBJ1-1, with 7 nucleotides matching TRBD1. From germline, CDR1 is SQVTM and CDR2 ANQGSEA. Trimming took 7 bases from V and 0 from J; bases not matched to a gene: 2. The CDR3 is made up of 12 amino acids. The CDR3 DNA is TGCAGCGGGACAGGCATGAACACTGAAGCTTTCTTT. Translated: CSGTGMNTEAFF.

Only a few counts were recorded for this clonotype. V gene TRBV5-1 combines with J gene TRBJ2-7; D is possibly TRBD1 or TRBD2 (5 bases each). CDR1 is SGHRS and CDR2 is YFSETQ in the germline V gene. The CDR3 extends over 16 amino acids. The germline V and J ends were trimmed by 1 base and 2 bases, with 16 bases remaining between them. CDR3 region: CASSLRGTSSTYEQYF. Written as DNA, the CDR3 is TGCGCCAGCAGCTTGCGAGGGACCTCTAGCACCTACGAGCAGTACTTC.

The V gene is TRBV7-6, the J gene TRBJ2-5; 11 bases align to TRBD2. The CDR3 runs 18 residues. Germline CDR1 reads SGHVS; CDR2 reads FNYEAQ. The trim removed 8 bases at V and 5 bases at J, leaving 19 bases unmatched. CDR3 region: CASGGSSISGGARETQYF. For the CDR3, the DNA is TGTGCCAGCGGCGGGTCTTCTATTAGCGGGGGGGCCCGGGAGACCCAGTACTTC.

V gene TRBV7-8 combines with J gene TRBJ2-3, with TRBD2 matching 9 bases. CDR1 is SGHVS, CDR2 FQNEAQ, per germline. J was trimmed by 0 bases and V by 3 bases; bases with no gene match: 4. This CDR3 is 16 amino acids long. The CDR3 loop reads CASSFQGLASTDTQYF. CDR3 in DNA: TGTGCCAGCAGCTTCCAAGGACTAGCGAGCACAGATACGCAGTATTTT.